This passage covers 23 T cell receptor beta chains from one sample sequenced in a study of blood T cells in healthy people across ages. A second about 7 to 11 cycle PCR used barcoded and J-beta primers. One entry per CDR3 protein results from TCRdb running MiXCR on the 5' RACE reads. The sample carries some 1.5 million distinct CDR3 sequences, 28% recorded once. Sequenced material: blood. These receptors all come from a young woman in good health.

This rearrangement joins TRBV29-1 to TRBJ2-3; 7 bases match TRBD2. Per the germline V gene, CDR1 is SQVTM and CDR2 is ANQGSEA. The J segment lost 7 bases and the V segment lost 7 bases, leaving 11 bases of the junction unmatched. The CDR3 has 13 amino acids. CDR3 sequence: CSATSTSTNTQYF. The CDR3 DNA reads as TGCAGCGCTACATCGACTAGCACGAATACGCAGTATTTT.

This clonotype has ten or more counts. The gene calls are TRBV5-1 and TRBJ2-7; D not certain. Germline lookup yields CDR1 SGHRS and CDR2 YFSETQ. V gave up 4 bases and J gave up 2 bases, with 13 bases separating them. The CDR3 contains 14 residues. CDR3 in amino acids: CASSNGERAYEQYF. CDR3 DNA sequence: TGCGCCAGCAGCAACGGTGAACGGGCCTACGAGCAGTACTTC.

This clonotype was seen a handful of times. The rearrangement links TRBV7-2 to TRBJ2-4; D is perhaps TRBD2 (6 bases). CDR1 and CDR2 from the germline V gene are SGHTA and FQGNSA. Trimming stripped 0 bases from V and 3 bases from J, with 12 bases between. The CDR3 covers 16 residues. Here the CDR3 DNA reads TGTGCCAGCAGCTTAGCGCTTGGGCGGGGCAAAAACATTCAGTACTTC. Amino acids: CASSLALGRGKNIQYF.

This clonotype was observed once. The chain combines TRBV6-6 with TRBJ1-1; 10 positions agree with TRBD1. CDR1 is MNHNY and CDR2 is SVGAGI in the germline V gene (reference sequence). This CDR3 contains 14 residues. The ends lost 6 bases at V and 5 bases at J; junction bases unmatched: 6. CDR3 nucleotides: TGTGCCAGCAGCCGGGACAGGGGAGTGACTGAAGCTTTCTTT. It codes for CASSRDRGVTEAFF.

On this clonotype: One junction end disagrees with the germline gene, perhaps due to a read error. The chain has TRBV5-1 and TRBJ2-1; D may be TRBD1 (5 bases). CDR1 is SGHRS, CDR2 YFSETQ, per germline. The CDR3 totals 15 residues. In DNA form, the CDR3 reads TGCGCCAGCATCTTGTCCGAGTCTAGGGGCAATGAGCAGTTCTTC. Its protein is CASILSESRGNEQFF.

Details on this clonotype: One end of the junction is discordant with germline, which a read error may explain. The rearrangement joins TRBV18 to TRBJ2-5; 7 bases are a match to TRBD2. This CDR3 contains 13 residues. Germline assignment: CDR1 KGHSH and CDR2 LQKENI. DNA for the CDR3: TGTGCCAGCTCACCGGGAGGGAGGGAGACCCAGGACTTC. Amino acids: CASSPGGRETQDF.

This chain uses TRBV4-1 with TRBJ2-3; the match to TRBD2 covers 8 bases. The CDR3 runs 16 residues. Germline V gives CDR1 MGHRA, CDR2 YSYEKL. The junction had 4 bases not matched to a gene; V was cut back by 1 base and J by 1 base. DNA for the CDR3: TGCGCCAGCAGCCAAGCATCGCGGGGGGGCACAGATACGCAGTATTTT. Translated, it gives CASSQASRGGTDTQYF.

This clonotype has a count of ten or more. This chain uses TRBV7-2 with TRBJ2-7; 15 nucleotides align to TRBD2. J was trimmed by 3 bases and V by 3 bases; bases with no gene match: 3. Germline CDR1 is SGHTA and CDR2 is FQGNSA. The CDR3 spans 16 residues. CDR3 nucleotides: TGTGCCAGCAGCTTGGGACTAGCGGGGGGCAGCTACGAGCAGTACTTC. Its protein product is CASSLGLAGGSYEQYF.

CDR3 sequence (DNA): TGTGCCAGCAGCCAAGCAGCGGGAGGGCCGAGGGAGCAGTTCTTC. Amino acids: CASSQAAGGPREQFF. The J gene is TRBJ2-1, the V gene TRBV3-1; 10 bases map to TRBD2. The trim removed 1 base at V and 10 bases at J, leaving 7 bases unmatched. This CDR3 contains 15 residues. The germline gives CDR1 LGHDT, CDR2 YNNKEL (reference sequence).

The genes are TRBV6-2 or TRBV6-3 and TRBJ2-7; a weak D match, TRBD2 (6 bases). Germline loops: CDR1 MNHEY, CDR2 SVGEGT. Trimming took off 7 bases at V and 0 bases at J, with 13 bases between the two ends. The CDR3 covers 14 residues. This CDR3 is CASTRRAPSYEQYF. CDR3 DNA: TGTGCCAGCACTAGGAGGGCGCCCTCCTACGAGCAGTACTTC.

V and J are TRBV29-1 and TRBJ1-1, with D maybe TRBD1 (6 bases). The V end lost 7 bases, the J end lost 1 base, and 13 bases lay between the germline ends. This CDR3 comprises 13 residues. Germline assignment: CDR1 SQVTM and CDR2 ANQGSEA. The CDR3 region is CSGSGTQNTEAFF. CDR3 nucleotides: TGCAGCGGATCCGGGACACAGAACACTGAAGCTTTCTTT.

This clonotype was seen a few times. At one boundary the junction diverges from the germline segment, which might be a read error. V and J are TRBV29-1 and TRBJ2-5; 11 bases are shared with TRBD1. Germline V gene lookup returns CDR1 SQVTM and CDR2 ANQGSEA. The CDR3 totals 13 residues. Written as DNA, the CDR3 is TGTAGCGGAGGGACAGGGGGGGCAGAGACCCAGTACTTC. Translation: CSGGTGGAETQYF. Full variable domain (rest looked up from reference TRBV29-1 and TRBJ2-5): SAVISQKPSRDICQRGTSLTIQCQVDSQVTMMFWYRQQPGQSLTLIATANQGSEATYESGFVIDKFPISRPNLTFSTLTVSNMSPEDSSIYLCSGGTGGAETQYFGPGTRLLVL.

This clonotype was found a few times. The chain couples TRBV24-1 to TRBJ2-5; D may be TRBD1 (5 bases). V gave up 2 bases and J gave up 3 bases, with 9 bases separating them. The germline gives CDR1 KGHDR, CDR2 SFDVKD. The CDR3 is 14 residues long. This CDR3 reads CATSDSRREETQYF. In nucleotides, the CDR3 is TGTGCCACCAGTGATTCCCGCAGGGAAGAGACCCAGTACTTC.

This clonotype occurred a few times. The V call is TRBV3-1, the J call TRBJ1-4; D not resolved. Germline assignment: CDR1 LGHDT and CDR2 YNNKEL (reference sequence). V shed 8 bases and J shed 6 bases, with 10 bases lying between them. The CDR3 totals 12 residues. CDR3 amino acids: CASGEGYEKLFF. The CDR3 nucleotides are TGTGCCAGCGGGGAGGGCTATGAAAAACTGTTTTTT.

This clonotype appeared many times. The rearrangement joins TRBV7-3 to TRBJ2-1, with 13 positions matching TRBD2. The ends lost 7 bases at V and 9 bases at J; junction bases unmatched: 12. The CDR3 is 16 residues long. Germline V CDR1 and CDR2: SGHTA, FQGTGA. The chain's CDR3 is CASTPGLAGARGEQFF. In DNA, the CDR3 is TGTGCCAGCACCCCCGGACTAGCGGGGGCCCGGGGTGAGCAGTTCTTC.

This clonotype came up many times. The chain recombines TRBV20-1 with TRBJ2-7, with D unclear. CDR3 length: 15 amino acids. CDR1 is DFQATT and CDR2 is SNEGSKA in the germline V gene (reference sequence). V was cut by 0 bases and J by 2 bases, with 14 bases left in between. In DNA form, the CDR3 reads TGCAGTGCTAGAGACCAACCGTTACCTCCCTACGAGCAGTACTTC. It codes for CSARDQPLPPYEQYF.

CDR3 sequence (DNA): TGTGCCAGCAGCTCGCGGGTAGCGGGGACCCTAGTGGAGACCCAGTACTTC. It translates to CASSSRVAGTLVETQYF. This chain joins TRBV7-9 and TRBJ2-5; 8 nucleotides align to TRBD2. With 4 bases clipped from V and 5 bases from J, the junction kept 15 bases outside the gene matches. Germline V gene sequence: CDR1 SEHNR, CDR2 FQNEAQ (reference sequence). The CDR3 spans 17 residues.

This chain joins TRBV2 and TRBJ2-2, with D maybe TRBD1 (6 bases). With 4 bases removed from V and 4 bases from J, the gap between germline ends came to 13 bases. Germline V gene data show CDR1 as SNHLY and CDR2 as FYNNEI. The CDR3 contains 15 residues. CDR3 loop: CASSGKTGATGELFF. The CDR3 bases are TGTGCCAGCAGTGGAAAGACAGGAGCCACCGGGGAGCTGTTTTTT.

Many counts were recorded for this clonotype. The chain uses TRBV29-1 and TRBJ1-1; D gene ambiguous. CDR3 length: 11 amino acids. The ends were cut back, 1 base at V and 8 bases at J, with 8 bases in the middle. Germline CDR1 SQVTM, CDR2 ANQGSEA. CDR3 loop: CSVEGPAEAFF. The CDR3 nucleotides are TGCAGCGTTGAAGGTCCTGCGGAAGCTTTCTTT.

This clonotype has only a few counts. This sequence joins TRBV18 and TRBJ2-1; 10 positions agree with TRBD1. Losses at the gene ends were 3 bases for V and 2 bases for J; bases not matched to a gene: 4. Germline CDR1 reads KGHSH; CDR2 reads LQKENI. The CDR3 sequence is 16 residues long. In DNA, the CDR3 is TGTGCCAGCTCACCTAGGGACAGGGGCCCCTACAATGAGCAGTTCTTC. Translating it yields CASSPRDRGPYNEQFF. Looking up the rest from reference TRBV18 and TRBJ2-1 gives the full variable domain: NAGVMQNPRHLVRRRGQEARLRCSPMKGHSHVYWYRQLPEEGLKFMVYLQKENIIDESGMPKERFSAEFPKEGPSILRIQQVVRGDSAAYFCASSPRDRGPYNEQFFGPGTRLTVL.

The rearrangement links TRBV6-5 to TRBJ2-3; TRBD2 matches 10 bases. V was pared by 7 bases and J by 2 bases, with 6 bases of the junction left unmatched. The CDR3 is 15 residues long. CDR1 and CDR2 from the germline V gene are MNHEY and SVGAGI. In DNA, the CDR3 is TGTGCCAGCACCATAGCGGGGGGATACACAGATACGCAGTATTTT. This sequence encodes CASTIAGGYTDTQYF.

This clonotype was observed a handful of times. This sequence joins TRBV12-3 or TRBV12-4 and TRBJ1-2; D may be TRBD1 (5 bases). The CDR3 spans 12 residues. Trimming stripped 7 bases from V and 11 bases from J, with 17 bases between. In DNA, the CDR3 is TGTGCCAGCACCATAGGCGGGGGAGGTTACACCTTC. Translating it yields CASTIGGGGYTF.

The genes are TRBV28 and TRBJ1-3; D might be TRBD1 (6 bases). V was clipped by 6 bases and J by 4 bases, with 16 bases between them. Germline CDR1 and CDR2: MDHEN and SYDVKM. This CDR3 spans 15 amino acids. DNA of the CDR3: TGTGCCAGCAGCTATTGGGGGGCTGAAGGAAACACCATATATTTT. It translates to CASSYWGAEGNTIYF.